This TCR beta chain was sequenced during a study of T cell responses to AZD1222 COVID-19 vaccine. Study conclusions and caveats: Spike-specific TCR depth and breadth grew after two AZD1222 doses.

About this clone itself: Its antigen is as yet unknown.

The table came from immunoSEQ multiplex PCR; TCRdb's copy has only in-frame clones and leaves some out. The sample includes around 54,000 clones, around 88% of them seen just once. The sample here was peripheral blood, taken 28 days after the second AZD1222 dose. The sequence was collected from an adult who received the AZD1222 COVID-19 vaccine.

CDR3 DNA sequence: TGCGCCAGCAGCACGGGACTAGCGGGAGGTGAGACCCAGTACTTC. Translation: CASSTGLAGGETQYF. J is TRBJ2-5 and V is TRBV5-1; 15 nucleotides line up with TRBD2. With 4 bases clipped from V and 5 bases from J, the junction kept 3 bases outside the gene matches. Germline V lookup: CDR1 SGHRS, CDR2 YFSETQ. This CDR3 contains 15 residues.